The clone carrying this T cell receptor (beta chain) was seen many times. The stable label applied to hyperthyroidism with no ophthalmopathy within 18 months of follow-up. The study recruited hyperthyroidism patients aged 18 to 65 who were newly diagnosed, under 2 months' duration. Sampling approximately 11 ml of fresh peripheral blood provided the PBMCs. The germline V gene has CDR1 LNHDA and CDR2 SQIVND (reference sequence). This CDR3 contains 14 residues. The trim removed 4 bases at V and 7 bases at J, leaving 7 bases unmatched. The data stem from a study of Graves' ophthalmopathy and Graves' hyperthyroidism. Whole-study context: Upon initial diagnosis and before any treatment, peripheral blood was collected.

The study amplified TCR beta CDR3 regions using RNA transcripts. First-round RT-PCR with HTBI primers preceded a second-round multiplex PCR. TCRdb passed the multiplex PCR reads through MiXCR, listing each CDR3 protein once. The sample lists about 400,000 distinct CDR3 sequences; less than 20% were seen once. The J gene is TRBJ1-1, the V gene TRBV19; 9 bases align to TRBD1. This clonotype originated in a woman aged 18-29 years with stable Graves' hyperthyroidism. Sample: peripheral blood. The CDR3 DNA reads as TGTGCCAGTAGTAAGGACAGGGGCAGGGGTGAAGCTTTCTTT. Translation: CASSKDRGRGEAFF. Full variable domain (missing parts from reference TRBV19 and TRBJ1-1): DGGITQSPKYLFRKEGQNVTLSCEQNLNHDAMYWYRQDPGQGLRLIYYSQIVNDFQKGDIAEGYSVSREKKESFPLTVTSAQKNPTAFYLCASSKDRGRGEAFFGQGTRLTVV.